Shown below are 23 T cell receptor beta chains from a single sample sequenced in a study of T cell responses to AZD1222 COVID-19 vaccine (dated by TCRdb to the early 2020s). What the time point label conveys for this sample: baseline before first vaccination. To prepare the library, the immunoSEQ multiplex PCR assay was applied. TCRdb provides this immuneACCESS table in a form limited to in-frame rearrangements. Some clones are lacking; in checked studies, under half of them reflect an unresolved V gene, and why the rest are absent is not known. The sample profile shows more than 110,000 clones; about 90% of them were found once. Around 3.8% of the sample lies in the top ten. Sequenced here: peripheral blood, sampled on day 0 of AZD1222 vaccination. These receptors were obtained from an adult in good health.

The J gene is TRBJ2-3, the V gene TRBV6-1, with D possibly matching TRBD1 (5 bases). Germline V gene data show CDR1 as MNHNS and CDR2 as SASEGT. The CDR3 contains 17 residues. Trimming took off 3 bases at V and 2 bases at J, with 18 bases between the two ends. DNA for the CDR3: TGTGCCAGCAGTGATACCCTTTCCTGGGGCGTCACAGATACGCAGTATTTT. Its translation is CASSDTLSWGVTDTQYF.

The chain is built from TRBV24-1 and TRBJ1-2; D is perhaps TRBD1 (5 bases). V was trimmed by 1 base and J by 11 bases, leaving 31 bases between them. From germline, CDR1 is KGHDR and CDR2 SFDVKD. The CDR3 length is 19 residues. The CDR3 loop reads CATSDLRGPPPGKRKLYTF. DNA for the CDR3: TGTGCCACCAGTGATTTAAGGGGCCCGCCGCCAGGGAAGCGTAAGCTTTACACCTTC.

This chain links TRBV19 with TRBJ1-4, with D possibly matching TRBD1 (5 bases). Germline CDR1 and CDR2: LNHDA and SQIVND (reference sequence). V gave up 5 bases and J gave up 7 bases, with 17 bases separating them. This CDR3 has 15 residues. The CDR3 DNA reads TGTGCCAGTAGTCCTCTCCAGGGCTTGGGTGAAAAACTGTTTTTT. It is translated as CASSPLQGLGEKLFF.

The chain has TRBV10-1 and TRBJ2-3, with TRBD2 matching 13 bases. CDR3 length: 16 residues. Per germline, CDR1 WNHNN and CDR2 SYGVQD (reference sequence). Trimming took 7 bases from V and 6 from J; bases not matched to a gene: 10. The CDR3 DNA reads TGCGCCAGCACGGATAGACTAGCGGGAGGAGTGGATACGCAGTATTTT. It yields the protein CASTDRLAGGVDTQYF.

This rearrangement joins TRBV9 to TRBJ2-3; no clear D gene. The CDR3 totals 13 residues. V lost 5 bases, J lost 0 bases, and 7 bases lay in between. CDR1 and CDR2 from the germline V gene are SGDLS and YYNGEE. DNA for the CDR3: TGTGCCAGCAGACCACTAAGCACAGATACGCAGTATTTT. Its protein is CASRPLSTDTQYF.

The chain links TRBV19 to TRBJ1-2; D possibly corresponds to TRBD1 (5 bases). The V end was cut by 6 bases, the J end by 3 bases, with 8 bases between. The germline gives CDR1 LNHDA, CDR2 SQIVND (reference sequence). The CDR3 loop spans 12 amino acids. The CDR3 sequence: CASRGTYYGYTF. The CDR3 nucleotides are TGTGCCAGTAGGGGGACCTACTATGGCTACACCTTC.

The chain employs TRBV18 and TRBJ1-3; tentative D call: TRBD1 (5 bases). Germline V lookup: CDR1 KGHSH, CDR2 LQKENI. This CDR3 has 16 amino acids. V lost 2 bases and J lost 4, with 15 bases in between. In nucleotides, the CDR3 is TGTGCCAGCTCACCAAGGGACGGTGGAGGGGGAAACACCATATATTTT. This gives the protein CASSPRDGGGGNTIYF.

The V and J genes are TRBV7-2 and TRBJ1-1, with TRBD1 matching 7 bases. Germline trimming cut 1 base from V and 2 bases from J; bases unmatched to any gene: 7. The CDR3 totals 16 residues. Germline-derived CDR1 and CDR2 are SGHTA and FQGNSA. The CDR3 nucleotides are TGTGCCAGCAGCTTAGACGCCGGACAGGTCAACACTGAAGCTTTCTTT. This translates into CASSLDAGQVNTEAFF.

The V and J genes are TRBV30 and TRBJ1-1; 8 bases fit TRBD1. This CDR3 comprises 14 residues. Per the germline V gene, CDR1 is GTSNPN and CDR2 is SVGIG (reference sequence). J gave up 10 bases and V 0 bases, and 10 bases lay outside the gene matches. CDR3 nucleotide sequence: TGTGCCTGGAGTGTAAAGGGACAGGCTTCGAGAGCTTTCTTT. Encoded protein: CAWSVKGQASRAFF.

DNA of the CDR3: TGTGCCAGCTCACAGGACTCCTCTGGAAACACCATATATTTT. Translation: CASSQDSSGNTIYF. The V call is TRBV19, the J call TRBJ1-3, with D possibly TRBD1 on 5 matching bases. The length of the CDR3 is 14 residues. With 9 bases removed from V and 0 bases from J, the gap between germline ends came to 12 bases. Germline V gene sequence: CDR1 LNHDA, CDR2 SQIVND (reference sequence).

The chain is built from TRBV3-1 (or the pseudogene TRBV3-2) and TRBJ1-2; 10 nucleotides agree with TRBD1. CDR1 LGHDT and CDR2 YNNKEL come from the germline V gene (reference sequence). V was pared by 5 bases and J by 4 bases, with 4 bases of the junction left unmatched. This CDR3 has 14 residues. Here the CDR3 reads CASSVRTGGYGYTF. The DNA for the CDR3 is TGTGCCAGCAGCGTAAGGACAGGGGGCTATGGCTACACCTTC.

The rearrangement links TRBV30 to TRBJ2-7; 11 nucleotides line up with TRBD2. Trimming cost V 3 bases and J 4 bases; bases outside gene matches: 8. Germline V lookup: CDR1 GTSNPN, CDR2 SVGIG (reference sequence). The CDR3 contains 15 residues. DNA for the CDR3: TGTGCCTGGAGGAAAATAGCGGGAGGGCGGTACGAGCAGTACTTC. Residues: CAWRKIAGGRYEQYF.

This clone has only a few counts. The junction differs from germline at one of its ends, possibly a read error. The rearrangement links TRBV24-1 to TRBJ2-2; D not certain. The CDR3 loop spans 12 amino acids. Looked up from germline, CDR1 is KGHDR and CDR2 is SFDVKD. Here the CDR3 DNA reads TGTGCCGCCAGGACGAACACCGGGGAGCTGTTTTTT. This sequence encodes CAARTNTGELFF.

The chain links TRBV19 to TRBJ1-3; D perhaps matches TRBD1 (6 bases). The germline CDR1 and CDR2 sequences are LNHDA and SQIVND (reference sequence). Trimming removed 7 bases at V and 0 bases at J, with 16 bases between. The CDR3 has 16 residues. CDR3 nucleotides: TGTGCCAGTATTCCCAACGACAGGATCTCTGGAAACACCATATATTTT. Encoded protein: CASIPNDRISGNTIYF.

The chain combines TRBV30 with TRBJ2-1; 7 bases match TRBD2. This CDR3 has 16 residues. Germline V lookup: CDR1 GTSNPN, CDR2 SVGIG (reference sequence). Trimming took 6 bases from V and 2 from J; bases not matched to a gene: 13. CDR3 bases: TGTGCCTGCCAGTTCCCTCAGCGGGGACCCTACAATGAGCAGTTCTTC. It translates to CACQFPQRGPYNEQFF.

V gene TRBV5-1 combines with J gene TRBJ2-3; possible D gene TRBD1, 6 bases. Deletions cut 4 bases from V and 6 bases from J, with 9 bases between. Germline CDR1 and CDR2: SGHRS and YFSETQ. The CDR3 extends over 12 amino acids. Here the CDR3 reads CASSPTGDTQYF. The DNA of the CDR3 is TGCGCCAGCAGCCCGACAGGCGATACGCAGTATTTT.

This CDR3 is CASSEWPNWQFF. CDR3 in DNA: TGTGCCAGCAGTGAATGGCCAAACTGGCAGTTCTTC. This chain links TRBV2 with TRBJ2-1; D uncertain. The germline V gene encodes CDR1 SNHLY and CDR2 FYNNEI. The V end was cut by 2 bases, the J end by 12 bases, with 11 bases between. The CDR3 runs to 12 residues.

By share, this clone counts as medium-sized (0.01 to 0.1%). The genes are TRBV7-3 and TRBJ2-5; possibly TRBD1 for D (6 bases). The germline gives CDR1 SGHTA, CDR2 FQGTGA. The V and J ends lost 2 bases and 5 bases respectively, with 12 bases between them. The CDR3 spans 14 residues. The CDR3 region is CASSLPGAGETQYF. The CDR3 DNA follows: TGTGCCAGCAGCTTACCAGGGGCGGGTGAGACCCAGTACTTC. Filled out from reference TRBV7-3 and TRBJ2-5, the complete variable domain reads GAGVSQTPSNKVTEKGKYVELRCDPISGHTALYWYRQSLGQGPEFLIYFQGTGAADDSGLPNDRFFAVRPEGSVSTLKIQRTERGDSAVYLCASSLPGAGETQYFGPGTRLLVL.

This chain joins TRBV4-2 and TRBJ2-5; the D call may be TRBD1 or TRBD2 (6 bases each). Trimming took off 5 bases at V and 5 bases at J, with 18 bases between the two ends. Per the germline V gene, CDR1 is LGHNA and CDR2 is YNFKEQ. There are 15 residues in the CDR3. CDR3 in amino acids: CASSARDQGGETQYF. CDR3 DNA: TGTGCCAGCAGCGCCCGGGACCAAGGGGGGGAGACCCAGTACTTC.

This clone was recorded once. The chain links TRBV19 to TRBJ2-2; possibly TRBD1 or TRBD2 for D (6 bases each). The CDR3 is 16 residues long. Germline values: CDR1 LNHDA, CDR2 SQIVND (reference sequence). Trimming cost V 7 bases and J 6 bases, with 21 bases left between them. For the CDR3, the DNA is TGTGCCAGTAAACGGGCGGGAACAGGGACCCCCGGGGAGCTGTTTTTT. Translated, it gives CASKRAGTGTPGELFF.

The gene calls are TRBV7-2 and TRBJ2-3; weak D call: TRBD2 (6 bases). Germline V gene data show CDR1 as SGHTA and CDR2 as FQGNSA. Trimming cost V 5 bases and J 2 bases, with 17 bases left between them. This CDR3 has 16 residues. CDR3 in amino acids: CASSPALALHTDTQYF. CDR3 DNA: TGTGCCAGCAGCCCAGCACTAGCCTTGCACACAGATACGCAGTATTTT.

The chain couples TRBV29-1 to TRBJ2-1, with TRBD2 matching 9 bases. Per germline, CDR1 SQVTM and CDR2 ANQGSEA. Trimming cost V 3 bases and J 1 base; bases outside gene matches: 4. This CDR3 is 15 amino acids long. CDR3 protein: CSVDTAGGSYNEQFF. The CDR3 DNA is TGCAGCGTTGACACAGCGGGAGGTTCCTACAATGAGCAGTTCTTC.

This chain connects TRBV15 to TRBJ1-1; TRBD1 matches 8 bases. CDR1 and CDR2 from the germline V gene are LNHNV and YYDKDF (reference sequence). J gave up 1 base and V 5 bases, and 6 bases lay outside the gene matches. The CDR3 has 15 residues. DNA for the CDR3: TGTGCCACCAGCCCTCGGACAGGGCGGAACACTGAAGCTTTCTTT. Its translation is CATSPRTGRNTEAFF.